This T cell receptor beta chain was captured by sequencing in a study of PD-L1 blockade in urothelial cancer. Overall study: Patients started atezolizumab around 2014, 1,200 mg intravenously every 3 weeks. Researchers looked at the blood 3 weeks (second dose) and 6 weeks after treatment began.

Sequencing used immunoSEQ multiplex PCR; TCRdb keeps in-frame clones, though not all of them. This sample carries 87,000 or so clones, roughly 84% of them seen once, and the ten largest clones take approximately 2.1%. The V segment lost 4 bases and the J segment 4 bases; nucleotides outside the gene matches: 4. This CDR3 has 14 amino acids. The germline gives CDR1 SEHNR, CDR2 FQNEAQ (reference sequence). Noted time point: pretreatment peripheral blood. Patients had urothelial carcinoma that was locally advanced or metastatic. The receptor's source is a man aged 60-69 years with urothelial cancer. This rearrangement joins TRBV7-9 to TRBJ1-3, with TRBD1 matching over 7 bases. The source was PBMCs, collected around atezolizumab (anti-PD-L1) treatment. DNA for the CDR3: TGTGCCAGCAGCTCCAGACAGGGAGGAAACACCATATATTTT. Translation: CASSSRQGGNTIYF.